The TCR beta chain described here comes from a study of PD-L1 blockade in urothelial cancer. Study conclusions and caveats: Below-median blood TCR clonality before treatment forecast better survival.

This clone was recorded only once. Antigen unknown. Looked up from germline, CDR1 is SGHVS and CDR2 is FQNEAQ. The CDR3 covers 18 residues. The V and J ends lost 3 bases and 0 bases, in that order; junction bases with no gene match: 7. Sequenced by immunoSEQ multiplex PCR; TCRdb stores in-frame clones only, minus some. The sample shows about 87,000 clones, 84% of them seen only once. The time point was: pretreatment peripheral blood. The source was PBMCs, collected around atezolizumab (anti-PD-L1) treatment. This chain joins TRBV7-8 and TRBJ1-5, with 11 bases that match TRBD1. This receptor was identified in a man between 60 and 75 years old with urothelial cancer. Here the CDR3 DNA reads TGTGCCAGCAGCTTTGGACAGGGGGCGTCGTATAGCAATCAGCCCCAGCATTTT. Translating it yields CASSFGQGASYSNQPQHF.